A selection of T cell receptor beta chains follows, all from one sample in a study of blood T cell repertoires in COVID-19. Only in-frame clones appear in the TCRdb table, and some are missing; sequencing was by immunoSEQ multiplex PCR. The sample includes about 84,000 clones, approximately 81% of them seen just once. Sequenced sample: peripheral blood. All receptors come from a woman older than 75 with acute or convalescent COVID-19. CDR3s leave out the opening cysteine and the closing phenylalanine or tryptophan.

ATRRGDEAF,TRBV24-1
ASSLKSYGYT,TRBV28
ATSDPNPRRSGEQF,TRBV24-1
ASSGGTSGGAGETQY,TRBV7-6
ASSQDRTSGLFRTDTQY,TRBV3-1/TRBV3-2
ASSPRTGVYEQY,TRBV18
ASSPRSTSNYGYT,TRBV9
ATSDMVAGGVDTQY,TRBV24-1
ASSQVYQGIETEAF,TRBV3-1/TRBV3-2
SVGPGQSPKNTEAF,TRBV29-1
ASSETGGSAQH,TRBV10-2
ASSYTSGQDQLKNIQY,TRBV13
SVSPPLSSYNEQF,TRBV29-1
ATSRGLEGREAF,TRBV15
ASSGELTAMNTEAF,TRBV5-6
ASSPSGRNQGTGYT,TRBV18
ASSLSPDTQY,TRBV11-3
ASSLNSGGSYNEQF,TRBV7-3
ASSQDISQAF,TRBV4-1
ATLPRVGRTMNTEAF,TRBV19
ASREDVAGASYSTEAF,TRBV19
ASSETGVPNYGYT,TRBV6-1
ASSLRRTGYNEQF,TRBV7-3
ASSFSYRGSGETQY,TRBV27
ASSQDSSNLNSPLH,TRBV4-1
ASSLDRDRNYGYT,TRBV27
ATSENHEGGGTDTQY,TRBV24-1
ASILGQDYGYT,TRBV6-5
ASRTGTGDGYT,TRBV19
ASRPGQPLPNQPQH,TRBV6-6
ASSMGSRVQETQY,TRBV19
ASSIRQAQETQY,TRBV3-1/TRBV3-2
ASTTDRAGSPLH,TRBV6-6
ASSFNRAPSVLT,TRBV7-8
ASSTQETAVIKQY,TRBV7-9
ASSLGTSGGMAQY,TRBV10-2
AIWSSGQPQH,TRBV28
ASSTLGAANYGYT,TRBV2
ASSPGREFSPLH,TRBV19
ASSLGGNSPATNEKLF,TRBV7-2
ASSFWGQGTGANVLT,TRBV28
ASSRDSGTDTQY,TRBV7-3
SAILSVGYT,TRBV20-1
SAQKGDTQY,TRBV20-1
ASSPSPGNTEAF,TRBV19
ASSFRTATNYGYT,TRBV11-2
ASKRQGSNTGELF,TRBV6-6
ASSRTRLDEQF,TRBV6-5
ASSPLRGVQETQY,TRBV7-2
ASLNGGQSYGYT,TRBV28
ASSNSMSSYNEQF,TRBV21-1
ASSITQGAYGYT,TRBV28
ASSLLGSGGAKETQY,TRBV3-1/TRBV3-2
ASSPRQTSANTGELF,TRBV27
ASSQSPMGRRY,TRBV3-1/TRBV3-2
ASSPTGTGSYEQY,TRBV11-3
ASSYSTGATGELF,TRBV6-5
ATSGQNTDTQY,TRBV24-1
ASRANQATNEKLF,TRBV2